The 17 T cell receptor beta chains listed next were all sequenced from one sample in a study of blood T cells in healthy people across ages. Through a sample-barcoded 5' primer and a J-beta primer mix, a second PCR was run for roughly 6 to 11 cycles. TCRdb reanalysed the 5' RACE reads using MiXCR and keeps one entry per CDR3 protein. The table has 1.4 million or so distinct CDR3 sequences, roughly 43% seen once. Sequenced input: blood. These receptors came from a woman younger than 30 in good health.

This clonotype was seen a few times. This chain links TRBV20-1 with TRBJ1-1; D not certain. The CDR3 runs 14 residues. The V and J ends lost 0 bases and 0 bases respectively, with 8 bases between them. Per the germline V gene, CDR1 is DFQATT and CDR2 is SNEGSKA (reference sequence). The CDR3 loop reads CSARDLAVNTEAFF. The CDR3 nucleotides read TGCAGTGCTAGAGATCTGGCAGTGAACACTGAAGCTTTCTTT.

The chain carries TRBV6-2 or TRBV6-3 and TRBJ2-4, with a tentative D call TRBD1 (5 bases). The J call is in doubt because the DNA end fits TRBJ2-7 better. Per the germline V gene, CDR1 is MNHEY and CDR2 is SVGEGT. CDR3 length: 12 residues. DNA of the CDR3: TGTGCCAGCAGTTACGGTGGGGCCGAGCAGTACTTC. This codes for CASSYGGAEQYF.

A few counts support this clonotype. The rearrangement links TRBV5-1 to TRBJ2-3; the match to TRBD2 covers 8 bases. The CDR3 is 17 amino acids. The germline V gene encodes CDR1 SGHRS and CDR2 YFSETQ. Trimming cost V 0 bases and J 1 base; bases outside gene matches: 7. The CDR3 region has the DNA TGCGCCAGCAGCTTGGCCCGCTATAGCGGGGGCACAGATACGCAGTATTTT. Its protein is CASSLARYSGGTDTQYF.

The chain links TRBV2 to TRBJ2-3, with D unresolved. The CDR3 spans 13 residues. Deletions cut 8 bases from V and 2 bases from J, with 11 bases between. Germline assignment: CDR1 SNHLY and CDR2 FYNNEI. CDR3 protein: CASSREFTDTQYF. The CDR3, as DNA: TGTGCCAGCTCAAGAGAATTCACAGATACGCAGTATTTT. The variable domain in full, with the rest retrieved from reference TRBV2 and TRBJ2-3, is EPEVTQTPSHQVTQMGQEVILRCVPISNHLYFYWYRQILGQKVEFLVSFYNNEISEKSEIFDDQFSVERPDGSNFTLKIRSTKLEDSAMYFCASSREFTDTQYFGPGTRLTVL.

This clonotype was counted a few times. The J gene is TRBJ2-7, the V gene TRBV28; 9 bases fit TRBD1. Germline-derived CDR1 and CDR2 are MDHEN and SYDVKM. Trimming took 6 bases from V and 5 from J; bases not matched to a gene: 11. CDR3 length: 15 amino acids. In DNA, the CDR3 is TGTGCCAGCAGGCCTCCGGGACAGGGAAGGAACGAGCAGTACTTC. Encoded protein: CASRPPGQGRNEQYF.

This chain links TRBV19 with TRBJ1-1; no definite D call. V was trimmed by 3 bases and J by 4 bases, leaving 9 bases between them. Germline CDR1 and CDR2: LNHDA and SQIVND (reference sequence). The CDR3 sequence is 13 residues long. The CDR3 protein is CASSISYGTEAFF. DNA of the CDR3: TGTGCCAGTAGTATCTCTTACGGCACTGAAGCTTTCTTT. Based on the CDR3 plus reference TRBV19 and TRBJ1-1, the full variable domain is DGGITQSPKYLFRKEGQNVTLSCEQNLNHDAMYWYRQDPGQGLRLIYYSQIVNDFQKGDIAEGYSVSREKKESFPLTVTSAQKNPTAFYLCASSISYGTEAFFGQGTRLTVV.

This clonotype came up a few times. This rearrangement joins TRBV10-3 to TRBJ2-3; 13 bases agree with TRBD2. The CDR3 has 16 amino acids. Germline V gives CDR1 ENHRY, CDR2 SYGVKD. Losses at the gene ends were 5 bases for V and 1 base for J; bases not matched to a gene: 3. Written as DNA, the CDR3 is TGTGCCATCAGTCTCGGACTAGCGGGGGGCACAGATACGCAGTATTTT. It is translated as CAISLGLAGGTDTQYF.

The chain uses TRBV9 and TRBJ2-3; D unresolved. CDR1 SGDLS and CDR2 YYNGEE come from the germline V gene. The length of the CDR3 is 15 residues. The V and J ends lost 2 bases and 0 bases respectively, with 10 bases between them. The CDR3 sequence is CASSVSAASTDTQYF. CDR3 bases: TGTGCCAGCAGCGTTTCGGCGGCCAGCACAGATACGCAGTATTTT. Variable domain in full (rest from reference TRBV9 and TRBJ2-3): DSGVTQTPKHLITATGQRVTLRCSPRSGDLSVYWYQQSLDQGLQFLIQYYNGEERAKGNILERFSAQQFPDLHSELNLSSLELGDSALYFCASSVSAASTDTQYFGPGTRLTVL.

The chain combines TRBV4-1 with TRBJ1-2, with 8 bases aligning to TRBD1. There are 16 residues in the CDR3. Germline V gene data show CDR1 as MGHRA and CDR2 as YSYEKL. V was pared by 4 bases and J by 6 bases, with 13 bases of the junction left unmatched. In nucleotides, the CDR3 is TGCGCCAGCAGCCCCCGACAGGGGAACTTTGGGGATGGCTACACCTTC. Translating gives CASSPRQGNFGDGYTF.

This clonotype was seen more than once but under ten times. The chain combines TRBV29-1 with TRBJ2-7; 9 bases are shared with TRBD2. This CDR3 spans 13 amino acids. Per the germline V gene, CDR1 is SQVTM and CDR2 is ANQGSEA. Trimming at V came to 5 bases and at J to 0 bases, leaving 2 bases not matched to a gene. CDR3 DNA: TGCAGCGTTTGGACTAGCGCCTCCTACGAGCAGTACTTC. Translation gives CSVWTSASYEQYF.

The chain joins TRBV2 to TRBJ2-3; no definite D call. Trimming removed 2 bases from V and 5 bases from J, with 8 bases in between. CDR3 length: 13 residues. CDR1 and CDR2 (germline): SNHLY, FYNNEI. The CDR3 here is CASSENVGDTQYF. The CDR3 DNA reads TGTGCCAGCAGTGAAAACGTGGGAGATACGCAGTATTTT.

This sequence joins TRBV5-1 and TRBJ2-5, with 11 bases matching TRBD2. V shed 5 bases and J 11 bases; nucleotides not matched to a gene: 8. This CDR3 is built from 13 residues. CDR1 is SGHRS and CDR2 is YFSETQ in the germline V gene. CDR3 nucleotide sequence: TGCGCCAGCAGAACTAGCGGGAGACATGAGCAGTACTTC. This encodes CASRTSGRHEQYF.

This clonotype was seen a handful of times. The chain recombines TRBV20-1 with TRBJ2-3; 7 bases line up with TRBD2. The CDR3 is 14 residues long. Per germline, CDR1 DFQATT and CDR2 SNEGSKA (reference sequence). The ends lost 4 bases at V and 4 bases at J; junction bases unmatched: 8. CDR3 DNA: TGCAGTGCTAACCGACTAGCTAGGGCAGATACGCAGTATTTT. Its protein is CSANRLARADTQYF.

CDR3: CASSYGRFSLQETQYF. The CDR3, as DNA: TGTGCCAGCAGTTACGGGCGGTTTAGTCTTCAAGAGACCCAGTACTTC. The chain is built from TRBV6-6 and TRBJ2-5; D ambiguous. Trimming left V 2 bases short and J 2 bases short, with 15 bases between. The CDR3 loop spans 16 amino acids. Germline loops: CDR1 MNHNY, CDR2 SVGAGI (reference sequence).

This clonotype appeared a few times. V usage is TRBV27 and J usage is TRBJ2-1, with 7 bases lining up with TRBD1. The end of the DNA aligns better with TRBJ2-7, so the J call may be wrong. Germline V gene data show CDR1 as MNHEY and CDR2 as SMNVEV (reference sequence). The CDR3 covers 16 residues. Here the CDR3 reads CASRPKGALWYNEQYF. DNA for the CDR3: TGTGCCAGCAGGCCCAAGGGGGCATTATGGTACAATGAGCAGTACTTC.

This clonotype has a handful of counts. V usage is TRBV3-1 and J usage is TRBJ2-1, with 12 bases fitting TRBD2. The CDR3 consists of 17 residues. J gave up 3 bases and V 4 bases, and 7 bases lay outside the gene matches. Germline values: CDR1 LGHDT, CDR2 YNNKEL (reference sequence). The CDR3 loop reads CASSPRTSGAYYNEQFF. CDR3 in DNA: TGTGCCAGCAGCCCCCGGACTAGCGGGGCGTACTACAATGAGCAGTTCTTC.

This chain joins TRBV21-1 and TRBJ1-2; the table names TRBD1, a call not compared with the DNA. TRBV21-1 is a recognized pseudogene. CDR3 length: 17 residues. The CDR3 nucleotides read TGTGCCAGCAGCATCCGATTACCGGGACAGGGTGGCTATGGCTACACCTTC. This sequence encodes CASSIRLPGQGGYGYTF.